Below are 26 T cell receptor beta chains sequenced from a single sample in a study of Ad26.COV2.S vaccination and SARS-CoV-2 variants. Sample treatment: 15 to 20 received Ad26.COV2.S at low or high dose, single or two shots; about five received placebo; per-sample allocation not given. Day 63 after the first injection of vaccine or placebo was the sampling time. Only in-frame clones appear in the TCRdb table, and some are missing; sequencing was by immunoSEQ multiplex PCR. The table records some 300,000 clones, about 82% of them present only once. Sequences were derived from peripheral blood, sampled in a trial of Ad26.COV2.S vaccine versus placebo. All receptors derive from a person between 18 and 65 years old who received the Ad26.COV2.S COVID-19 vaccine or a placebo.

There are a few counts of this clone. For the CDR3, the DNA is TGTGCCAGCAGCTTGGACCTCAGGAGGCAAAAAACCGGGGAGCTGTTTTTT. Translation gives CASSLDLRRQKTGELFF. The chain couples TRBV5-4 to TRBJ2-2; D is perhaps TRBD2 (5 bases). CDR1 and CDR2 (germline): SGHNT, YYREEE (reference sequence). Trimming left V 0 bases short and J 5 bases short, with 17 bases between. The CDR3 has 17 amino acids.

The rearrangement joins TRBV5-1 to TRBJ2-5; the D is unclear. This CDR3 comprises 14 residues. V was cut by 2 bases and J by 2 bases, with 10 bases left in between. Germline V gene lookup returns CDR1 SGHRS and CDR2 YFSETQ. The CDR3 sequence: CASSFPAQQETQYF. CDR3 coding DNA: TGCGCCAGCAGCTTCCCGGCTCAACAAGAGACCCAGTACTTC.

The chain employs TRBV28 and TRBJ2-7; D possibly matches TRBD1 or TRBD2 (5 bases each). Germline CDR1 MDHEN, CDR2 SYDVKM. This CDR3 is 13 amino acids long. Deletions cut 7 bases from V and 2 bases from J, with 12 bases between. CDR3 region: CASNRQGAYEQYF. The CDR3 DNA sequence: TGTGCCAGCAACCGGCAGGGAGCCTACGAGCAGTACTTC.

The gene calls are TRBV7-9 and TRBJ2-5, with 8 bases fitting TRBD1. The length of the CDR3 is 13 residues. Germline CDR1 reads SEHNR; CDR2 reads FQNEAQ (reference sequence). Germline trimming cut 8 bases from V and 4 bases from J; bases unmatched to any gene: 6. The CDR3 is CASGQGATETQYF. The CDR3 nucleotides are TGTGCCAGCGGACAGGGAGCGACAGAGACCCAGTACTTC.

J is TRBJ2-5 and V is TRBV30, with 9 bases that match TRBD2. Germline CDR1 GTSNPN, CDR2 SVGIG (reference sequence). Unmatched junction bases numbered 5, after V lost 3 bases and J lost 3 bases. CDR3 length: 14 residues. The DNA for the CDR3 is TGTGCCTGGAGCCGAGCGGGGGGCGAAGAGACCCAGTACTTC. Amino acids: CAWSRAGGEETQYF.

The gene calls are TRBV5-1 and TRBJ1-4; D perhaps matches TRBD1 (5 bases). The CDR3 is 16 amino acids. V lost 4 bases to trimming and J lost 0 bases, with 13 bases between them. Germline V gives CDR1 SGHRS, CDR2 YFSETQ. The CDR3 here is CASSPGTQATNEKLFF. In nucleotides, the CDR3 is TGCGCCAGCAGCCCTGGGACCCAAGCAACTAATGAAAAACTGTTTTTT.

The chain links TRBV11-1 to TRBJ2-7, with a tentative D call TRBD1 (6 bases). The CDR3 loop spans 13 amino acids. CDR1 is SGHAT, CDR2 FQDESV, per germline (reference sequence). Trimming left V 5 bases short and J 3 bases short, with 11 bases between. The CDR3 sequence is CASSRSQGYEQYF. CDR3 in DNA: TGTGCCAGCAGCCGATCACAGGGCTACGAGCAGTACTTC.

The rearrangement links TRBV15 to TRBJ1-2; D call uncertain. Germline loops: CDR1 LNHNV, CDR2 YYDKDF (reference sequence). The CDR3 consists of 15 residues. The germline V and J ends were trimmed by 3 bases and 1 base, with 12 bases remaining between them. Here the CDR3 DNA reads TGTGCCACCAGCAGTTCAGGAGCCCTTAACTATGGCTACACCTTC. This sequence encodes CATSSSGALNYGYTF. Filled out from reference TRBV15 and TRBJ1-2, the complete variable domain reads DAMVIQNPRYQVTQFGKPVTLSCSQTLNHNVMYWYQQKSSQAPKLLFHYYDKDFNNEADTPDNFQSRRPNTSFCFLDIRSPGLGDTAMYLCATSSSGALNYGYTFGSGTRLTVV.

V usage is TRBV29-1 and J usage is TRBJ2-7; tentatively, D is TRBD1 (6 bases). The germline V and J ends were trimmed by 0 bases and 3 bases, with 12 bases remaining between them. The CDR3 consists of 14 residues. CDR1 and CDR2 from the germline V gene are SQVTM and ANQGSEA. The CDR3, as DNA: TGCAGCGTTGAAGACAGGGGTGAGGGCTACGAGCAGTACTTC. Its translation: CSVEDRGEGYEQYF.

This clone was detected a few times. The chain links TRBV7-8 to TRBJ2-2; 9 bases match TRBD1. In germline, CDR1 is SGHVS, CDR2 FQNEAQ. V was pared by 7 bases and J by 6 bases, with 12 bases of the junction left unmatched. This CDR3 is built from 16 residues. In DNA form, the CDR3 reads TGTGCCAGCAAAGTAATGGACAGGGGTTCATCCGGGGAGCTGTTTTTT. Translation: CASKVMDRGSSGELFF.

This clone showed up just a few times. The chain employs TRBV27 and TRBJ1-2; a weak D match, TRBD1 (5 bases). CDR3 length: 16 amino acids. The germline V gene has CDR1 MNHEY and CDR2 SMNVEV (reference sequence). The V gene lost 6 bases and the J gene lost 8 bases, with 25 bases spanning the gap. The CDR3 is CASRRTYWDGQFGYTF. DNA for the CDR3: TGTGCCAGCAGGCGGACTTATTGGGACGGGCAGTTCGGCTACACCTTC.

The J gene is TRBJ2-3, the V gene TRBV30; 16 nucleotides match TRBD2. The germline CDR1 and CDR2 sequences are GTSNPN and SVGIG (reference sequence). The CDR3 totals 20 residues. Germline trimming cut 3 bases from V and 0 bases from J; bases unmatched to any gene: 12. CDR3 loop: CAWSARSGLAGGYSTDTQYF. The CDR3 DNA is TGTGCCTGGAGCGCCCGATCGGGACTAGCGGGGGGGTATAGCACAGATACGCAGTATTTT.

This chain joins TRBV6-5 and TRBJ2-5; TRBD2 matches at 8 bases. Germline values: CDR1 MNHEY, CDR2 SVGAGI. The CDR3 length is 14 residues. The ends lost 7 bases at V and 5 bases at J; junction bases unmatched: 9. CDR3 loop: CASTYGGGRETQYF. The CDR3 DNA reads as TGTGCCAGCACCTACGGGGGGGGGCGTGAGACCCAGTACTTC.

This chain joins TRBV18 and TRBJ2-2, with a weak D call TRBD1 (6 bases). The V and J ends lost 4 bases and 4 bases respectively, with 16 bases between them. Germline CDR1 is KGHSH and CDR2 is LQKENI. This CDR3 is built from 16 residues. The CDR3 here is CASSLNPGQATGELFF. The CDR3 coding sequence is TGTGCCAGCTCACTTAATCCGGGACAAGCCACCGGGGAGCTGTTTTTT.

The chain carries TRBV6-6 and TRBJ2-7, with no clear D. V was trimmed by 5 bases and J by 6 bases, leaving 17 bases between them. This CDR3 comprises 14 residues. Germline assignment: CDR1 MNHNY and CDR2 SVGAGI (reference sequence). CDR3 sequence (DNA): TGTGCCAGCAGTCCGAATTTCGGATCTGGCGAGCAGTACTTC. Protein sequence: CASSPNFGSGEQYF.

The chain employs TRBV24-1 and TRBJ2-3; D is unclear. Germline V gene lookup returns CDR1 KGHDR and CDR2 SFDVKD. This CDR3 has 10 residues. The V end was cut by 11 bases, the J end by 2 bases, with 4 bases between. The CDR3 region is CAIHTDTQYF. For the CDR3, the DNA is TGTGCCATCCACACAGATACGCAGTATTTT.

The J gene is TRBJ2-7, the V gene TRBV3-1 (or the pseudogene TRBV3-2); no definite D call. CDR3 length: 13 residues. Trimming took off 8 bases at V and 3 bases at J, with 14 bases between the two ends. Germline V gene lookup returns CDR1 LGHDT and CDR2 YNNKEL (reference sequence). CDR3 in DNA: TGTGCCAGCGGGGTTGGGCCAGTCTACGAGCAGTACTTC. It is translated as CASGVGPVYEQYF.

The chain carries TRBV18 and TRBJ1-1, with unresolved D. The CDR3 spans 15 residues. CDR1 and CDR2 (germline): KGHSH, LQKENI. The V and J ends lost 3 bases and 0 bases respectively, with 11 bases between them. The CDR3, as DNA: TGTGCCAGCTCACCGTCACGGATCATGAACACTGAAGCTTTCTTT. Residues: CASSPSRIMNTEAFF.

The DNA of the CDR3 is TGTGCCAGCAGTTCCCTCCAAGGGCCCAACTCCTACGAGCAGTACTTC. It specifies CASSSLQGPNSYEQYF. V usage is TRBV27 and J usage is TRBJ2-7; D is undetermined. V gave up 4 bases and J gave up 0 bases, with 16 bases separating them. The CDR3 length is 16 residues. Germline-derived CDR1 and CDR2 are MNHEY and SMNVEV (reference sequence).

V gene TRBV24-1 combines with J gene TRBJ1-2, with D possibly TRBD1 on 5 matching bases. The CDR3 runs 17 residues. In germline, CDR1 is KGHDR, CDR2 SFDVKD. Trimming took 2 bases from V and 4 from J, leaving 19 bases between them. This chain's CDR3 is CATSDSGRAITGYGYTF. The CDR3 coding sequence is TGTGCCACCAGTGATTCAGGCAGGGCGATAACGGGCTATGGCTACACCTTC.

There are a few counts of this clone. The chain is built from TRBV7-3 and TRBJ2-7; D is uncertain. The germline gives CDR1 SGHTA, CDR2 FQGTGA. V lost 5 bases and J 5 bases, leaving 16 bases between the germline ends. The CDR3 is 14 residues long. CDR3 coding DNA: TGTGCCAGCAGCGCTAATAGTCCCTACCACGAGCAGTACTTC. Translation: CASSANSPYHEQYF.

The genes are TRBV10-3 and TRBJ1-3; 8 positions match TRBD1. The germline V gene encodes CDR1 ENHRY and CDR2 SYGVKD. Losses at the gene ends were 4 bases for V and 3 bases for J; bases not matched to a gene: 5. The CDR3 has 15 amino acids. In nucleotides, the CDR3 is TGTGCCATCAGTGGCCGACAGGGGAGTGGAAACACCATATATTTT. Its translation is CAISGRQGSGNTIYF.

This clone was seen a handful of times. V usage is TRBV19 and J usage is TRBJ1-2; 7 bases line up with TRBD1. CDR1 and CDR2 from the germline V gene are LNHDA and SQIVND (reference sequence). This CDR3 region has 14 residues. J gave up 4 bases and V 7 bases, and 9 bases lay outside the gene matches. The CDR3 region is CASKGHRGAYGYTF. The CDR3 DNA sequence: TGTGCCAGTAAGGGGCACAGGGGAGCCTATGGCTACACCTTC.

V is TRBV12-3 or TRBV12-4 and J is TRBJ2-5; 8 bases agree with TRBD2. The CDR3 runs to 13 residues. The V gene end was trimmed by 8 bases and the J gene end by 5 bases; junction bases not matched to a gene: 7. DNA for the CDR3: TGTGCCAGCTCCCCCGGGGGGGCGGAGACCCAGTACTTC. Its protein product is CASSPGGAETQYF.

The chain is built from TRBV3-1 (or the pseudogene TRBV3-2) and TRBJ2-7; D ambiguous. With 6 bases removed from V and 1 base from J, the gap between germline ends came to 13 bases. This CDR3 has 14 residues. Germline lookup yields CDR1 LGHDT and CDR2 YNNKEL (reference sequence). CDR3 residues: CASSPRFLSYEQYF. CDR3 DNA sequence: TGTGCCAGCAGTCCCAGGTTTCTATCCTACGAGCAGTACTTC.

This clone was seen a handful of times. This chain uses TRBV20-1 with TRBJ1-6; D unresolved. CDR1 is DFQATT and CDR2 is SNEGSKA in the germline V gene (reference sequence). CDR3 length: 16 amino acids. Trimming removed 3 bases from V and 0 bases from J, with 12 bases in between. CDR3 amino acids: CSASFIKNSYNSPLHF. For the CDR3, the DNA is TGCAGTGCTAGTTTTATCAAGAACTCCTATAATTCACCCCTCCACTTT.